Presented here are 5 T cell receptor beta chains from one specimen sequenced in a study of vaccination and CD4 T cells after COVID-19. Their target antigens are unknown. With the Oncomine TCR Beta short-read assay, DNA from cultured CD4+ T cells was sequenced. TCRdb processed the PCR reads anew with MiXCR; each CDR3 protein has one entry. The profile shows 20,000 to 30,000 distinct CDR3 sequences, approximately 28% of them singletons. Time point defined: late sampling 161 to 241 days after vaccination in a few convalescent patients. Treatment in this sample: approximately 9-day PBMC culture with coronavirus spike peptide pools or control peptides (ViraFEST assay). Material: CD4+ T cells from blood, cultured in vitro, obtained about 7 months after SARS-CoV-2 vaccination. The receptor source for this set is a human donor who had recovered from COVID-19.

Judged by abundance, this clonotype is medium-sized. The gene calls are TRBV7-9 and TRBJ1-1; the D is unclear. This CDR3 comprises 13 residues. V lost 1 base and J 0 bases, leaving 3 bases between the germline ends. Germline V gene data show CDR1 as SEHNR and CDR2 as FQNEAQ (reference sequence). CDR3: CASSLDMNTEAFF. The CDR3 DNA is TGTGCCAGCAGCTTAGACATGAACACTGAAGCTTTCTTT.

A few counts support this clonotype. The V and J genes are TRBV6-1 and TRBJ1-2; D might be TRBD1 (5 bases). The CDR3 spans 15 residues. Germline CDR1 is MNHNS and CDR2 is SASEGT. Trimming shortened V by 1 base and J by 2 bases, and 11 bases separated the two germline ends. The CDR3 region has the DNA TGTGCCAGCAGTGAAGATGCAGGGTGGAACTATGGCTACACCTTC. Its translation: CASSEDAGWNYGYTF.

V and J are TRBV18 and TRBJ1-2; D remains ambiguous. V shed 1 base and J shed 7 bases, with 13 bases lying between them. CDR3 size: 14 residues. Germline CDR1 is KGHSH and CDR2 is LQKENI. CDR3 protein: CASSPLESRAGYTF. The CDR3 DNA reads as TGTGCCAGCTCACCACTCGAGTCGAGAGCTGGCTACACCTTC.

The CDR3, as DNA: TGTGCCAGCAGCTTATTACCGGGCTCCTACGAGCAGTACTTC. The encoded protein is CASSLLPGSYEQYF. The J gene is TRBJ2-7, the V gene TRBV7-3, with unresolved D. V was clipped by 2 bases and J by 0 bases, with 8 bases between them. Germline CDR1 and CDR2: SGHTA and FQGTGA. The CDR3 covers 14 residues.

The rearrangement links TRBV20-1 to TRBJ1-2; D gene ambiguous. V dropped 1 base and J dropped 4 bases, with 7 bases sitting between them. Germline V gene sequence: CDR1 DFQATT, CDR2 SNEGSKA (reference sequence). The CDR3 totals 12 residues. The chain's CDR3 is CSARVSPYGYTF. The CDR3 DNA is TGCAGTGCTAGAGTGTCACCCTATGGCTACACCTTC.